The 12 T cell receptor beta chains listed next were all sequenced from one sample in a study of OX40 agonist ivuxolimab in advanced cancers. The data were produced by immunoSEQ multiplex PCR, yet TCRdb's version contains in-frame clones alone and is incomplete. The repertoire holds 30,000 to 40,000 clones, roughly 80% seen once, with more than 20% in the top ten. The sequences come from CD4+ or CD8+ T cells sorted from blood, collected in a trial of the OX40 agonist ivuxolimab. The receptors originated from an adult with an advanced solid tumor such as melanoma, head and neck, liver or kidney cancer.

The V gene is TRBV6-6, the J gene TRBJ1-2; 7 positions match TRBD1. Germline trimming cut 5 bases from V and 2 bases from J; bases unmatched to any gene: 11. Germline V CDR1 and CDR2: MNHNY, SVGAGI (reference sequence). The CDR3 runs 16 residues. The CDR3 DNA is TGTGCCAGCAGTCGTTTGCTGACAGGGCTCAACTATGGCTACACCTTC. Protein product: CASSRLLTGLNYGYTF.

The rearrangement uses TRBV5-1 and TRBJ2-7; D possibly corresponds to TRBD2 (5 bases). Germline V lookup: CDR1 SGHRS, CDR2 YFSETQ. The CDR3 length is 11 residues. V lost 2 bases and J 9 bases, leaving 9 bases between the germline ends. CDR3 sequence: CASSFEGRQYF. For the CDR3, the DNA is TGCGCCAGCAGCTTTGAGGGAAGGCAGTACTTC.

Worth noting for this clone: The sample has other DNA sequences that encode this CDR3 too. The J gene is TRBJ1-5, the V gene TRBV7-9, with a weak D call TRBD1 (6 bases). The CDR3 is 14 residues long. The V end lost 3 bases, the J end lost 6 bases, and 12 bases lay between the germline ends. The germline V gene encodes CDR1 SEHNR and CDR2 FQNEAQ (reference sequence). The CDR3 loop is CASSLSGGGQPQHF. DNA for the CDR3: TGTGCCAGCAGCTTGTCCGGGGGCGGTCAGCCCCAGCATTTT.

The chain joins TRBV27 to TRBJ1-5; D gene ambiguous. The V and J ends lost 6 bases and 0 bases respectively, with 9 bases between them. In germline, CDR1 is MNHEY, CDR2 SMNVEV (reference sequence). The CDR3 extends over 14 amino acids. CDR3 in amino acids: CASSKSLSNQPQHF. The CDR3 nucleotides are TGTGCCAGCAGCAAATCGCTTAGCAATCAGCCCCAGCATTTT.

This clone was detected a few times. V and J are TRBV19 and TRBJ1-1; D is unclear. Germline V gene data show CDR1 as LNHDA and CDR2 as SQIVND (reference sequence). The CDR3 sequence is 13 residues long. V was shortened by 5 bases and J by 1 base, with 8 bases between the two germline ends. The CDR3 here is CASSPIPNTEAFF. The CDR3 DNA reads as TGTGCCAGTAGTCCGATCCCGAACACTGAAGCTTTCTTT.

V gene TRBV11-2 combines with J gene TRBJ2-3, with TRBD1 as a possible D gene (7 bases). Germline V gives CDR1 SGHAT, CDR2 FQNNGV. This CDR3 is 16 amino acids long. Trimming took off 1 base at V and 4 bases at J, with 15 bases between the two ends. The CDR3 nucleotides read TGTGCCAGCAGCTTAGGTACAGGGGAGGTGGCAGATACGCAGTATTTT. Translation gives CASSLGTGEVADTQYF. Drawing the rest from reference TRBV11-2 and TRBJ2-3, the complete variable domain is EAGVAQSPRYKIIEKRQSVAFWCNPISGHATLYWYQQILGQGPKLLIQFQNNGVVDDSQLPKDRFSAERLKGVDSTLKIQPAKLEDSAVYLCASSLGTGEVADTQYFGPGTRLTVL.

CDR3 DNA: TGTGCCAGCAGCTTAGAGTTTACCTATTCTGGAAACACCATATATTTT. It is translated as CASSLEFTYSGNTIYF. The genes are TRBV11-2 and TRBJ1-3; D is unclear. Trimming left V 0 bases short and J 1 base short, with 10 bases between. The germline CDR1 and CDR2 sequences are SGHAT and FQNNGV. The CDR3 loop spans 16 amino acids.

V is TRBV6-1 and J is TRBJ1-1, with D possibly being TRBD1 (6 bases). V was cut by 7 bases and J by 1 base, with 13 bases left in between. Looked up from germline, CDR1 is MNHNS and CDR2 is SASEGT. There are 14 residues in the CDR3. CDR3 residues: CASNWGAENTEAFF. In nucleotides, the CDR3 is TGTGCCAGCAATTGGGGGGCCGAGAACACTGAAGCTTTCTTT.

The CDR3 DNA reads as TGTGCCAGTAGGGGCAGGAACAATCAGCCCCAGCATTTT. It is translated as CASRGRNNQPQHF. The V and J genes are TRBV19 and TRBJ1-5; D gene ambiguous. This CDR3 comprises 13 residues. Per germline, CDR1 LNHDA and CDR2 SQIVND (reference sequence). V was cut by 6 bases and J by 3 bases, with 9 bases left in between.

V is TRBV27 and J is TRBJ1-6; D gene uncertain. CDR3 size: 16 residues. V lost 3 bases to trimming and J lost 7 bases, with 16 bases between them. Germline assignment: CDR1 MNHEY and CDR2 SMNVEV (reference sequence). Here the CDR3 DNA reads TGTGCCAGCAGTTTCCTTTGGGTGGGAAAAAATTCACCCCTCCACTTT. Its protein is CASSFLWVGKNSPLHF.

The chain recombines TRBV2 with TRBJ2-7; D is perhaps TRBD1 or TRBD2 (6 bases each). CDR1 SNHLY and CDR2 FYNNEI come from the germline V gene. V was pared by 6 bases and J by 9 bases, with 21 bases between. This CDR3 region has 14 residues. CDR3 nucleotide sequence: TGTGCCAGCAGCCTAACTGACAGGACGGAGGGGCAGTACTTC. Translating gives CASSLTDRTEGQYF.

The chain recombines TRBV6-1 with TRBJ2-7; D possibly uses TRBD1 or TRBD2 (5 bases each). Trimming removed 1 base at V and 4 bases at J, with 14 bases between. The germline CDR1 and CDR2 sequences are MNHNS and SASEGT. The CDR3 totals 15 residues. CDR3 in DNA: TGTGCCAGCAGTGAAGTAGAGGGCCCAGGGTACGAGCAGTACTTC. Translated: CASSEVEGPGYEQYF.